This T cell receptor beta chain was captured by sequencing in a study of cytomegalovirus exposure and HLA in healthy donors. The CDR3 is 16 amino acids. CDR1 MNHEY and CDR2 SVGAGI come from the germline V gene. Unmatched junction bases numbered 7, after V lost 2 bases and J lost 1 base. A multiplex PCR was run with 60 Vbeta primers and 13 Jbeta primers. Method: immunoSEQ multiplex PCR; TCRdb's copy keeps in-frame clones and lacks some. The data contain 150,000 to 200,000 clones, roughly 80% of them singletons. This chain links TRBV6-5 with TRBJ1-1, with TRBD1 identical over 7 bases. The receptor's source is a young woman in good health and CMV-seropositive. The specimen was PBMCs. The CDR3 protein is CASSYATGSANTEAFF. CDR3 nucleotide sequence: TGTGCCAGCAGTTACGCGACAGGGAGTGCGAACACTGAAGCTTTCTTT.